Below are 18 T cell receptor beta chains sequenced from a single sample in a study of STAT5B mutations in CD4+ large granular lymphocyte leukemia. The repertoire was sequenced with immunoSEQ multiplex PCR; TCRdb's copy has only in-frame clones and lacks some. The table shows approximately 32,000 clones, with roughly 72% occurring only once. Sample: CD4+ T cells from blood buffy coats. These receptors were collected from a human donor in good health.

This clone came up a few times. The chain has TRBV9 and TRBJ1-1, with D possibly matching TRBD1 (5 bases). Per germline, CDR1 SGDLS and CDR2 YYNGEE. CDR3 length equals 14 residues. V dropped 0 bases and J dropped 4 bases, with 10 bases sitting between them. CDR3 sequence reads: CASSVDGGGTEAFF. The DNA for the CDR3 is TGTGCCAGCAGCGTAGACGGTGGGGGCACTGAAGCTTTCTTT.

The rearrangement joins TRBV5-4 to TRBJ2-5; D could derive from TRBD1 or TRBD2 (5 bases each). The V gene's germline CDR1 is SGHNT and CDR2 YYREEE (reference sequence). V was clipped by 2 bases and J by 7 bases, with 15 bases between them. CDR3 size: 14 residues. The chain's CDR3 is CASSLARDGGTQYF. The CDR3 DNA reads as TGTGCCAGCAGCTTAGCAAGGGACGGCGGGACCCAGTACTTC.

J is TRBJ2-3 and V is TRBV9; TRBD2 agrees at 9 bases. Germline V gene data show CDR1 as SGDLS and CDR2 as YYNGEE. The V gene end was trimmed by 2 bases and the J gene end by 2 bases; junction bases not matched to a gene: 3. CDR3 length: 15 amino acids. CDR3 loop: CASSVLAGTTDTQYF. CDR3 nucleotides: TGTGCCAGCAGCGTCCTAGCGGGGACCACAGATACGCAGTATTTT.

This chain joins TRBV5-1 and TRBJ2-3; TRBD2 agrees at 9 bases. Losses at the gene ends were 6 bases for V and 2 bases for J; bases not matched to a gene: 13. CDR1 is SGHRS, CDR2 YFSETQ, per germline. This CDR3 is 17 amino acids long. CDR3 loop: CASNNGRAGGSTDTQYF. Written as DNA, the CDR3 is TGCGCCAGCAACAACGGCCGAGCGGGGGGTTCCACAGATACGCAGTATTTT.

This chain connects TRBV5-1 to TRBJ2-7; a possible D gene is TRBD1 (6 bases). This CDR3 has 15 amino acids. Trimming stripped 0 bases from V and 7 bases from J, with 17 bases between. CDR1 is SGHRS and CDR2 is YFSETQ in the germline V gene. The CDR3, as DNA: TGCGCCAGCAGCTTGGGGCAGGGACATGCACGGGAGCAGTACTTC. It is translated as CASSLGQGHAREQYF.

The chain joins TRBV4-1 to TRBJ2-7; 7 nucleotides match TRBD2. Germline CDR1 MGHRA, CDR2 YSYEKL. With V trimmed by 0 bases and J by 2 bases, 7 bases remained unmatched. CDR3 length equals 16 residues. The CDR3 nucleotides are TGCGCCAGCAGCCAAGATCTTTCGAGCGGGGCCTACGAGCAGTACTTC. It encodes CASSQDLSSGAYEQYF.

The gene calls are TRBV7-8 and TRBJ2-7, with no clear D. This CDR3 spans 14 amino acids. Germline CDR1 is SGHVS and CDR2 is FQNEAQ. Trimming removed 2 bases from V and 0 bases from J, with 8 bases in between. CDR3 amino acids: CASSLSMSSYEQYF. In nucleotides, the CDR3 is TGTGCCAGCAGCTTATCCATGAGCTCCTACGAGCAGTACTTC.

The V and J genes are TRBV5-5 and TRBJ2-2; a possible D gene is TRBD1 (6 bases). From germline, CDR1 is SGHKS and CDR2 YYEKEE (reference sequence). V gave up 4 bases and J gave up 5 bases, with 18 bases separating them. The CDR3 contains 16 residues. DNA of the CDR3: TGTGCCAGCAGCACCCGACAGGACCCTCGTACCGGGGAGCTGTTTTTT. Residues: CASSTRQDPRTGELFF.

This clone was counted between two and nine times. The J gene is TRBJ2-5, the V gene TRBV19, with 10 bases fitting TRBD1. The V gene end was trimmed by 6 bases and the J gene end by 5 bases; junction bases not matched to a gene: 15. The CDR3 totals 17 residues. CDR1 and CDR2 (germline): LNHDA, SQIVND (reference sequence). The DNA for the CDR3 is TGTGCCAGTAGCCGTCGGAGGGGACAGGGGATTTGGGAGACCCAGTACTTC. This encodes CASSRRRGQGIWETQYF.

The chain uses TRBV4-2 and TRBJ1-6; TRBD1 might be the D (5 bases). Germline V gene lookup returns CDR1 LGHNA and CDR2 YNFKEQ. The CDR3 length is 15 residues. V lost 0 bases and J lost 6, with 9 bases in between. The CDR3 loop reads CASSQDWGGNSPLHF. The CDR3 DNA follows: TGTGCCAGCAGCCAAGATTGGGGCGGTAATTCACCCCTCCACTTT.

Note on this clone: The same CDR3 is also encoded by other DNA sequences in this sample. This sequence joins TRBV18 and TRBJ2-7; perhaps D is TRBD1 or TRBD2 (5 bases each). Between the trimmed V and J ends, which lost 2 bases and 4 bases, there was a span of 6 bases. The CDR3 has 12 amino acids. The germline gives CDR1 KGHSH, CDR2 LQKENI. The CDR3 region is CASSPGGYEQYF. In nucleotides, the CDR3 is TGTGCCAGCTCACCAGGGGGATACGAGCAGTACTTC.

The chain carries TRBV4-2 and TRBJ1-3; D is undetermined. The V and J ends lost 1 base and 0 bases respectively, with 7 bases between them. The CDR3 is made up of 15 amino acids. Germline V CDR1 and CDR2: LGHNA, YNFKEQ. In DNA, the CDR3 is TGTGCCAGCAGCCAAGTGGGAGGCTCTGGAAACACCATATATTTT. This gives the protein CASSQVGGSGNTIYF.

The V and J genes are TRBV4-3 and TRBJ2-7; D unresolved. Germline CDR1 reads LGHNA; CDR2 reads YSLEER. The CDR3 spans 17 residues. V was clipped by 4 bases and J by 2 bases, with 21 bases between them. CDR3 amino acids: CASSLRLPVAETYEQYF. CDR3 coding DNA: TGCGCCAGCAGCCTCCGACTCCCAGTGGCGGAAACCTACGAGCAGTACTTC.

The chain recombines TRBV14 with TRBJ1-5; possible D gene TRBD1, 5 bases. Trimming left V 4 bases short and J 5 bases short, with 9 bases between. This CDR3 is built from 13 residues. Germline values: CDR1 SGHDN, CDR2 FVKESK. CDR3 region: CASSLGPDQPQHF. CDR3 nucleotides: TGTGCCAGCAGCCTGGGGCCGGATCAGCCCCAGCATTTT.

The CDR3 region is CAISGKDRDGDTGELFF. The DNA of the CDR3 is TGTGCCATCAGTGGAAAAGACAGGGACGGGGACACCGGGGAGCTGTTTTTT. The V and J genes are TRBV10-3 and TRBJ2-2; 7 bases are shared with TRBD1. This CDR3 is 17 amino acids long. CDR1 ENHRY and CDR2 SYGVKD come from the germline V gene. With 4 bases clipped from V and 3 bases from J, the junction kept 11 bases outside the gene matches.

The CDR3 coding sequence is TGTGCCAGCAGCCCCACCCAGAATAACTATGGCTACACCTTC. This codes for CASSPTQNNYGYTF. The chain carries TRBV9 and TRBJ1-2; D gene unclear. There are 14 residues in the CDR3. Looked up from germline, CDR1 is SGDLS and CDR2 is YYNGEE. Trimming removed 4 bases at V and 1 base at J, with 11 bases between.

This clone was counted a few times. The CDR3 protein is CASSLQGLGTEAFF. The CDR3 DNA sequence: TGTGCCAGTAGTCTACAGGGGTTGGGGACTGAAGCTTTCTTT. This chain joins TRBV19 and TRBJ1-1; 7 nucleotides align to TRBD1. V was pared by 5 bases and J by 5 bases, with 8 bases of the junction left unmatched. The germline CDR1 and CDR2 sequences are LNHDA and SQIVND (reference sequence). The CDR3 has 14 residues.

This rearrangement joins TRBV4-3 to TRBJ1-3; D may be TRBD1 (5 bases). The CDR3 has 16 amino acids. Germline V lookup: CDR1 LGHNA, CDR2 YSLEER. Trimming shortened V by 0 bases and J by 3 bases, and 12 bases separated the two germline ends. The CDR3 nucleotides read TGCGCCAGCAGCCAAGAAGATCGGACAAGTGGAAACACCATATATTTT. The encoded protein is CASSQEDRTSGNTIYF.